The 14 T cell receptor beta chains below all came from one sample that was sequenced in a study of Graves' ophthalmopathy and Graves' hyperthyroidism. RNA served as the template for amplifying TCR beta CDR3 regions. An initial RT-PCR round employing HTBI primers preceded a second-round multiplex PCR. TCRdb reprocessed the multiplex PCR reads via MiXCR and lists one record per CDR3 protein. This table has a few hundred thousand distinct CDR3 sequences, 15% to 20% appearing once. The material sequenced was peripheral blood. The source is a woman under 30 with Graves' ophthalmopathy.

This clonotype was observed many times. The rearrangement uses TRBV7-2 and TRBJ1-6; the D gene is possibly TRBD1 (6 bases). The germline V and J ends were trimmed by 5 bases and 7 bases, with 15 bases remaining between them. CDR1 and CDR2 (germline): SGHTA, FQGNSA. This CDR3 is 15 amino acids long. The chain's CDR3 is CASSPLGGGNSPLHF. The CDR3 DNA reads TGTGCCAGCAGCCCCCTAGGGGGAGGGAATTCACCCCTCCACTTT. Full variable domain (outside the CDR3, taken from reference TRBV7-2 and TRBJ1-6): GAGVSQSPSNKVTEKGKDVELRCDPISGHTALYWYRQSLGQGLEFLIYFQGNSAPDKSGLPSDRFSAERTGGSVSTLTIQRTQQEDSAVYLCASSPLGGGNSPLHFGNGTRLTVT.

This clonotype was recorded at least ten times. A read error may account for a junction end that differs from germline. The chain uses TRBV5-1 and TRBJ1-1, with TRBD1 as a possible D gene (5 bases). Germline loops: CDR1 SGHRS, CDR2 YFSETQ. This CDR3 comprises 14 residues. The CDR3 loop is CASSLGTVNTEAFF. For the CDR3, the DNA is TGTGCCAGCAGTTTAGGGACGGTGAACACTGAAGCTTTCTTT.

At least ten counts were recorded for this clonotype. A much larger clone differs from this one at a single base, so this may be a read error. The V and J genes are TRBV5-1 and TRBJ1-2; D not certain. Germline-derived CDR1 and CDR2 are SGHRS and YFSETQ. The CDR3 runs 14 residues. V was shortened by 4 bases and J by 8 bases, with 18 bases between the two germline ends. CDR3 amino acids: CASSPEARPGGYTF. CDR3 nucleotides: TGCGCCAGCAGCCCGGAAGCCAGGCCGGGAGGCTACACCTTC.

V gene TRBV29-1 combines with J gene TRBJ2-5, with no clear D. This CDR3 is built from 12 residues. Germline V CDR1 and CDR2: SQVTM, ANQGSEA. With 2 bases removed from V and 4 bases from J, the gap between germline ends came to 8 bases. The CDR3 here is CSVESVGETQYF. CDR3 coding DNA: TGCAGCGTTGAATCGGTAGGAGAGACCCAGTACTTC.

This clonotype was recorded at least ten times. The CDR3, as DNA: TGTGCCAGCTTGGGACCCCCGACGGGGCTCGAGCAGTACTTC. Its protein is CASLGPPTGLEQYF. The chain links TRBV11-2 to TRBJ2-7; the D call may be TRBD1 or TRBD2 (5 bases each). From germline, CDR1 is SGHAT and CDR2 FQNNGV. V lost 8 bases and J 6 bases, leaving 20 bases between the germline ends. The CDR3 loop spans 14 amino acids.

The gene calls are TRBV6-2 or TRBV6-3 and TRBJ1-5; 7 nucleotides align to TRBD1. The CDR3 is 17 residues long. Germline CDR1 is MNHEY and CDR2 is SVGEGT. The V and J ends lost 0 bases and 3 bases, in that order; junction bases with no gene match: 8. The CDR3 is CASSYSISRGFNQPQHF. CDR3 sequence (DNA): TGTGCCAGCAGTTACTCGATCTCCAGGGGGTTCAATCAGCCCCAGCATTTT.

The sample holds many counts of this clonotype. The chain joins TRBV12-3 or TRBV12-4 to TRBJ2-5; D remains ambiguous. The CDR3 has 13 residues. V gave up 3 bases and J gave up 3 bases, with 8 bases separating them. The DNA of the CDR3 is TGTGCCAGCAGTTTCCAGGAGAAAGAGACCCAGTACTTC. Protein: CASSFQEKETQYF.

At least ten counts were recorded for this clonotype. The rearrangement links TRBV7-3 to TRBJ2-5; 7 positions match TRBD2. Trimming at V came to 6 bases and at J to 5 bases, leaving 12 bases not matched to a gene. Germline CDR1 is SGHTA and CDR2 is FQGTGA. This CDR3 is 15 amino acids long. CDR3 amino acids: CASRPGAGERETQYF. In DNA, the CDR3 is TGTGCCAGCAGGCCGGGTGCGGGAGAACGGGAGACCCAGTACTTC.

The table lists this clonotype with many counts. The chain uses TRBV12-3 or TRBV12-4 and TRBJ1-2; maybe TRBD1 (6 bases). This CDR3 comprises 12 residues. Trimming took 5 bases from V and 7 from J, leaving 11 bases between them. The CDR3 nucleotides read TGTGCCAGCAGTCACAACAGGGCTGGCTACACCTTC. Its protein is CASSHNRAGYTF.

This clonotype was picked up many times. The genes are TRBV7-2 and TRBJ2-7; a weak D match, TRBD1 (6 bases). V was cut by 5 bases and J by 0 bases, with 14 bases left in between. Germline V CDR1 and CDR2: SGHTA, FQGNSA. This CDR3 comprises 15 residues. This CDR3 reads CASSERQARSYEQYF. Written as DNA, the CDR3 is TGTGCCAGCAGCGAGAGACAGGCCCGCTCCTACGAGCAGTACTTC.

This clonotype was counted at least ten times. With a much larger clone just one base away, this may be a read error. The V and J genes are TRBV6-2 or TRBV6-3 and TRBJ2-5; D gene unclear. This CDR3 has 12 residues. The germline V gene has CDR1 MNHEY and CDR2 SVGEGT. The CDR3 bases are TGTGCCAGCAGTTACCTGGAAGAGACCCGGTACTTC. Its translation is CASSYLEETRYF.

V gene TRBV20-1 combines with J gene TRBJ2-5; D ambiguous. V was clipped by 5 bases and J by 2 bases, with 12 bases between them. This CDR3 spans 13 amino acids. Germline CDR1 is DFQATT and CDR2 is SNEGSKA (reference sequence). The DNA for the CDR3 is TGCAGTGCTTGGGCCCTCCGGCAAGAGACCCAGTACTTC. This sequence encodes CSAWALRQETQYF.

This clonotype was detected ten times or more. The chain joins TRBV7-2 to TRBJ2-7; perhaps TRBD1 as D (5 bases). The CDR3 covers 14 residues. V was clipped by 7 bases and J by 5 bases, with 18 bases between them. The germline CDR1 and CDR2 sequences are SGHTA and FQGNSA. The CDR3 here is CASNPGDRGHEQYF. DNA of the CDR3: TGTGCCAGCAACCCCGGAGATAGGGGCCACGAGCAGTACTTC. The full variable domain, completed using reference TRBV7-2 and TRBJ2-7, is GAGVSQSPSNKVTEKGKDVELRCDPISGHTALYWYRQSLGQGLEFLIYFQGNSAPDKSGLPSDRFSAERTGGSVSTLTIQRTQQEDSAVYLCASNPGDRGHEQYFGPGTRLTVT.

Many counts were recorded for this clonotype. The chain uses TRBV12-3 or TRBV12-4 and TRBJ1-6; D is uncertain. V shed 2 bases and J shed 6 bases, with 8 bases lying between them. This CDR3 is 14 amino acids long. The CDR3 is CASSLNTVNSPLHF. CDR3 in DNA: TGTGCCAGCAGTTTAAATACAGTTAATTCACCCCTCCACTTT.